Presented here are 6 T cell receptor beta chains from one specimen sequenced in a study of T cells after yellow fever vaccination. TCRdb redid the calling of the 5' RACE reads with MiXCR, one entry per CDR3 protein. The table has about 74,000 distinct CDR3 sequences, 7.1% seen once. Sample: CD8+ T cells sorted from PBMCs, taken 5 days after the first yellow fever vaccination. The receptors were gathered from a man between 18 and 29 years old who received the YFV17D yellow fever vaccine.

The chain joins TRBV4-1 to TRBJ2-1; the D gene is possibly TRBD1 (5 bases). The germline V gene encodes CDR1 MGHRA and CDR2 YSYEKL. The CDR3 loop spans 15 amino acids. V lost 1 base and J lost 7, with 14 bases in between. The CDR3 bases are TGCGCCAGCAGCCAAGGCGTACAGAACAGGAATGAGCAGTTCTTC. It codes for CASSQGVQNRNEQFF.

The V and J genes are TRBV11-2 and TRBJ2-2, with a weak D call TRBD2 (6 bases). Germline V CDR1 and CDR2: SGHAT, FQNNGV. The CDR3 has 16 residues. Trimming removed 5 bases from V and 5 bases from J, with 18 bases in between. CDR3 region: CASSPNAGRRTGELFF. The CDR3 coding sequence is TGTGCCAGCAGCCCCAATGCAGGGAGGCGGACCGGGGAGCTGTTTTTT.

The CDR3 sequence is CASSQQTRQGDYGYTF. CDR3 DNA sequence: TGCGCCAGCAGCCAGCAAACCCGACAGGGAGACTATGGCTACACCTTC. This sequence joins TRBV4-3 and TRBJ1-2; TRBD1 agrees at 7 bases. Germline CDR1 reads LGHNA; CDR2 reads YSLEER. This CDR3 region has 16 residues. The V and J ends lost 3 bases and 3 bases, in that order; junction bases with no gene match: 10.

This clonotype was seen at least ten times. The chain couples TRBV7-2 to TRBJ1-2; perhaps TRBD1 as D (5 bases). Looked up from germline, CDR1 is SGHTA and CDR2 is FQGNSA. The CDR3 is 13 residues long. V lost 7 bases, J lost 2 bases, and 11 bases lay in between. CDR3 DNA: TGTGCCAGCACCCCGGGGGGGAACTATGGCTACACCTTC. Protein product: CASTPGGNYGYTF.

This clonotype was found a few times. V is TRBV6-4 and J is TRBJ2-1, with D perhaps assigned TRBD1 or TRBD2 (5 bases each). Germline CDR1 MRHNA, CDR2 SNTAGT. The V end lost 2 bases, the J end lost 14 bases, and 16 bases lay between the germline ends. CDR3 length: 13 amino acids. CDR3 in DNA: TGTGCCAGCAGTGACCCGGGGCCTCGGAGGAAGTTCTTC. The encoded protein is CASSDPGPRRKFF.

The chain is built from TRBV19 and TRBJ2-1; D remains unclear. Germline assignment: CDR1 LNHDA and CDR2 SQIVND (reference sequence). This CDR3 is built from 13 residues. V was trimmed by 4 bases and J by 10 bases, leaving 14 bases between them. The CDR3 spells CASSRVPTREQFF. The DNA of the CDR3 is TGTGCCAGTAGTAGGGTTCCGACTCGCGAGCAGTTCTTC.